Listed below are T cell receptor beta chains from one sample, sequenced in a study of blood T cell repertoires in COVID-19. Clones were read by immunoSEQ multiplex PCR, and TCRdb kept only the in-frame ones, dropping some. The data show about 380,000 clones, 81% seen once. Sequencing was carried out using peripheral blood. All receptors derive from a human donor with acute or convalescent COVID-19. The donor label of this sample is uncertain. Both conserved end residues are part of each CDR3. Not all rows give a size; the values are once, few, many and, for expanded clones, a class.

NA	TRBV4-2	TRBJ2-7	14	CASSRGTGGYEQYF
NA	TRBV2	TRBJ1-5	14	CASSVYYSNQPQHF
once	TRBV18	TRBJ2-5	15	CASSPSLQPQETQYF
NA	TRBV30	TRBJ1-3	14	CACQNGGTGNTIYF
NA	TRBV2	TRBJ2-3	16	CASTQTSGGAKDTQYF
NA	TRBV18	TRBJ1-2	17	CASSPLRADSTNYGYTF
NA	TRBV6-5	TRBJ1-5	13	CATAPDRGRPQHF
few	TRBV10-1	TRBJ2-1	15	CASSRDLKTYNEQFF
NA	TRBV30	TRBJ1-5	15	CAWSVTGQFNQPQHF
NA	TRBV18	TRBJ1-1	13	CASARGLNTEAFF
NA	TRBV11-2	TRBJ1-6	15	CASSLLLQGNSPLHF
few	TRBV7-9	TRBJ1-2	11	CASSLEGVGPF
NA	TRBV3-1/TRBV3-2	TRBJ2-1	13	CASSPWTSNEQFF
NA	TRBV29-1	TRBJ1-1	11	CSAQSGTEAFF
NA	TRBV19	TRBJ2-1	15	CASSWGTSGMNEQFF
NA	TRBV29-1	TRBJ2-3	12	CSVEGRLDTQYF
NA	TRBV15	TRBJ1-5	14	CATSSPPQGWAQHF
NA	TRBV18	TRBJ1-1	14	CASSPTGWNTEAFF
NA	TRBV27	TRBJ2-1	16	CASTMGTSGSYNEQFF
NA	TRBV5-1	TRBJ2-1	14	CASSLVVTYNEQFF
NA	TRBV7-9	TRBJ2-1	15	CASSLQGVGYNEQFF
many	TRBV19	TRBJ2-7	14	CASSSRDRGYEQYF
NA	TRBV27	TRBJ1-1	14	CASSYTVANTEAFF
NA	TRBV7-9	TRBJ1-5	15	CASSREGVSNQPQHF
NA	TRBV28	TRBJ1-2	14	CASRQQGPVYGYTF
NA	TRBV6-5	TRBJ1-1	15	CASSYRGSVNTEAFF
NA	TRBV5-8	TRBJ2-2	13	CASSSRRTGELFF
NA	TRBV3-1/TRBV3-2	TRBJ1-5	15	CASSPGQVSNQPQHF
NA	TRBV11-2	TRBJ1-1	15	CASSLDRVLLQTAFF
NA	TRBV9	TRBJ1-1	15	CASSVAGSRTSEAFF
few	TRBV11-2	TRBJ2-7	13	CASSYRQFYEQYF
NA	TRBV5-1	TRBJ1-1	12	CASSLVTGDAFF
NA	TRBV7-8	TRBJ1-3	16	CASSAGQTYSGNTIYF
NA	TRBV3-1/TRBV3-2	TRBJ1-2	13	CASSPTRNYGYTF
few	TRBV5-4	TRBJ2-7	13	CASSLQGTDEQYF
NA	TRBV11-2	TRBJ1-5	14	CASSPGQFNQPQHF
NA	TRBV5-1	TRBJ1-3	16	CASSDRDSISGNTIYF
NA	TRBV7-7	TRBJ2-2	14	CASSLQALAGELFF
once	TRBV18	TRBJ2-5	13	CASSFRGQETQYF
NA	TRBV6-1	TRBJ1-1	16	CASSAFFASGNTEAFF
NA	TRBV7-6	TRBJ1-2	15	CASSARQGWNYGYTF
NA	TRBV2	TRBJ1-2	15	CASSEVGGGIYGYTF
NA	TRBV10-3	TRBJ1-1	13	CAIRVGQNTEAFF
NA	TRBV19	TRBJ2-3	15	CASRDHRILTDTQYF
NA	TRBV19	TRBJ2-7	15	CASSQAEGGRYEQYF
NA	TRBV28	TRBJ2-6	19	CASSSPRDRPVSGANVLTF
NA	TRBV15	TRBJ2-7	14	CATSRDEAPYEQYF
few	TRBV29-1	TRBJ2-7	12	CSVVSPPYEQYF
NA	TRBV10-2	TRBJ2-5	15	CASSRFGGNQETQYF
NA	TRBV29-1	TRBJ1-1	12	CSFGGVNTEAFF
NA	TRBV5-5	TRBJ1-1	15	CASSLQGARNTEAFF
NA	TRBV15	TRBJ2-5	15	CATSRDRGTEETQYF
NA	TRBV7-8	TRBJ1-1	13	CASSFNRNTEAFF
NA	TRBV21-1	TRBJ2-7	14	CASSRSSEAYEQYF
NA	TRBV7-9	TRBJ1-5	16	CASRPRDREGNQPQHF
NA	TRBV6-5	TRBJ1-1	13	CASSYRPQSGAFF
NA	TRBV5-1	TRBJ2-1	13	CASSLVGQGEQFF
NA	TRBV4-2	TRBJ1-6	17	CASSQGHSSSYNSPLHF